The rows below give T cell receptor beta chains drawn from one sample of a study of CD8+ T cells in alopecia areata. Profiling relied on immunoSEQ multiplex PCR, and the TCRdb table lists in-frame clones only, not all of them. The repertoire has roughly 180,000 clones, roughly 60% of them found once; the top ten carry 1.5% to 2%. Sequences were derived from CD4+ T cells sorted from blood, sampled at week 0. The receptors were gathered from a human donor with alopecia areata. Both conserved end residues are part of each CDR3. Each record gives: clone size, D gene, J gene, CDR3 length, V gene, CDR3 protein, CDR3 DNA. The D gene is left open where the match is weak. Expanded clones are given a class, and other clones once, few, many or no size at all.

. | . | TRBJ2-7 | 14 | TRBV27 | CASSFAKAKYEQYF | TGTGCCAGCAGTTTCGCCAAAGCGAAGTACGAGCAGTACTTC
. | TRBD1 | TRBJ1-4 | 15 | TRBV19 | CASSSRTGLDGKLFF | TGTGCCAGTAGTTCCAGGACAGGTCTTGATGGGAAACTGTTTTTT
. | . | TRBJ2-7 | 13 | TRBV5-6 | CASSLDTTYEQYF | TGTGCCAGCAGCTTAGACACAACCTACGAGCAGTACTTC
. | . | TRBJ1-5 | 13 | TRBV30 | CAWSVGRGQPQHF | TGTGCCTGGAGTGTGGGACGAGGTCAGCCCCAGCATTTT
. | . | TRBJ2-7 | 15 | TRBV5-1 | CASSLPPSSSYEQYF | TGCGCCAGCAGCTTACCTCCTAGCAGTTCCTACGAGCAGTACTTC
few | . | TRBJ2-2 | 16 | TRBV4-2 | CASSRMTGLDTGELFF | TGTGCCAGCAGTCGAATGACAGGTCTCGACACCGGGGAGCTGTTTTTT
. | . | TRBJ2-7 | 14 | TRBV29-1 | CSVEDSRFPYEQYF | TGCAGCGTTGAAGATTCGAGGTTCCCCTACGAGCAGTACTTC
. | . | TRBJ1-4 | 17 | TRBV11-3 | CASSSRDAVVTNEKLFF | TGTGCCAGCAGCTCGCGGGACGCCGTCGTAACTAATGAAAAACTGTTTTTT
. | . | TRBJ1-6 | 14 | TRBV18 | CASSPRQGLSPLHF | TGTGCCAGCTCACCACGGCAGGGTCTGTCACCCCTCCACTTT
. | TRBD1 | TRBJ1-1 | 15 | TRBV7-9 | CASSPNWDRDTEAFF | TGTGCCAGCAGCCCAAACTGGGACAGGGATACTGAAGCTTTCTTT
few | . | TRBJ2-2 | 13 | TRBV18 | CASSPPFTGELFF | TGTGCCAGCTCACCTCCATTCACCGGGGAGCTGTTTTTT
. | TRBD1 | TRBJ1-1 | 13 | TRBV5-6 | CASSITGETEAFF | TGTGCCAGCAGCATAACAGGGGAAACTGAAGCTTTCTTT
. | TRBD1 | TRBJ2-7 | 15 | TRBV11-1 | CASSSLGDRAYEQYF | TGTGCCAGCAGCTCTTTGGGGGACAGAGCCTACGAGCAGTACTTC
. | . | TRBJ2-7 | 15 | TRBV9 | CASSVGLGGSYEQYF | TGTGCCAGCAGCGTAGGACTAGGCGGCAGCTACGAGCAGTACTTC
. | . | TRBJ2-1 | 15 | TRBV7-2 | CASSYQGGPLYEQFF | TGTGCCAGCAGCTACCAGGGGGGGCCATTGTATGAGCAGTTCTTC
. | . | TRBJ2-5 | 13 | TRBV10-2 | CASTAQGRETQYF | TGCGCCAGCACCGCTCAAGGGAGGGAGACCCAGTACTTC
few | TRBD1 | TRBJ2-1 | 14 | TRBV5-1 | CASMRGQGAQTGFF | TGCGCCAGCATGCGGGGACAGGGGGCGCAAACGGGGTTCTTC
. | . | TRBJ2-7 | 11 | TRBV30 | CAWTRGFEQYF | TGTGCCTGGACTCGGGGGTTCGAGCAGTACTTC
. | . | TRBJ2-6 | 14 | TRBV9 | CASSKSPGANVLTF | TGTGCCAGCAGCAAAAGCCCTGGGGCCAACGTCCTGACTTTC
. | TRBD1 | TRBJ1-1 | 13 | TRBV29-1 | CSVGQGAFTEAFF | TGCAGCGTCGGACAGGGGGCCTTCACTGAAGCTTTCTTT
. | TRBD2 | TRBJ2-3 | 13 | TRBV30 | CAWGTSVTDTQYF | TGTGCCTGGGGAACTAGCGTCACAGATACGCAGTATTTT
. | . | TRBJ1-1 | 12 | TRBV29-1 | CSVAGQRIGAFF | TGCAGCGTTGCAGGACAGCGAATTGGGGCTTTCTTT
. | . | TRBJ1-1 | 14 | TRBV25-1 | CASSVGEINTEAFF | TGTGCCAGCAGTGTAGGGGAGATTAACACTGAAGCTTTCTTT
. | . | TRBJ2-3 | 12 | TRBV30 | CAWTRGDLAQYF | TGTGCCTGGACCAGAGGGGACCTTGCGCAGTATTTT
. | TRBD1 | TRBJ2-1 | 14 | TRBV10-1 | CASSVGQGGNEQFF | TGCGCCAGCAGTGTTGGACAGGGGGGCAATGAGCAGTTCTTC
. | . | TRBJ1-4 | 12 | TRBV6-5 | CASSATNEKLFF | TGTGCCAGCAGTGCAACTAATGAAAAACTGTTTTTT
. | . | TRBJ1-1 | 12 | TRBV30 | CAWSVARLEAFF | TGTGCCTGGAGTGTAGCCAGACTTGAAGCTTTCTTT
. | . | TRBJ1-6 | 15 | TRBV5-1 | CASSLGDGPNSPLHF | TGCGCCAGCAGCTTGGGGGATGGCCCTAATTCACCCCTCCACTTT
. | . | TRBJ2-7 | 12 | TRBV18 | CASSPDSYEQYF | TGTGCCAGCTCACCGGACAGCTACGAGCAGTACTTC
. | . | TRBJ1-5 | 13 | TRBV5-1 | CASSLVGDQPQHF | TGCGCCAGCAGCTTGGTTGGGGATCAGCCCCAGCATTTT
. | . | TRBJ2-7 | 12 | TRBV7-9 | CASSLESYEQYF | TGTGCCAGCAGCTTAGAATCCTACGAGCAGTACTTC
. | TRBD1 | TRBJ2-2 | 15 | TRBV7-8 | CASSSRTTGTGELFF | TGTGCCAGCAGCTCGAGGACGACAGGGACCGGGGAGCTGTTTTTT
few | . | TRBJ1-4 | 12 | TRBV29-1 | CSAGQMNEKLFF | TGCAGCGCTGGACAGATGAATGAAAAACTGTTTTTT
once | . | TRBJ2-2 | 12 | TRBV4-3 | CASSQAAGELFF | TGCGCCAGCAGCCAAGCTGCCGGGGAGCTGTTTTTT
. | TRBD2 | TRBJ2-2 | 16 | TRBV5-1 | CASSLESGGNTGELFF | TGCGCCAGCAGCTTGGAGAGCGGGGGGAACACCGGGGAGCTGTTTTTT
once | . | TRBJ2-5 | 13 | TRBV14 | CARALKATGAQYF | TGTGCCAGGGCCCTTAAGGCCACAGGTGCCCAGTACTTC
. | TRBD1 | TRBJ1-2 | 12 | TRBV15 | CATSITGDGYTF | TGTGCCACCAGCATTACAGGGGATGGCTACACCTTC
. | . | TRBJ2-2 | 18 | TRBV11-2 | CASSSILGVGQNTGELFF | TGTGCCAGCAGCTCAATTTTAGGGGTAGGACAGAACACCGGGGAGCTGTTTTTT
. | TRBD1 | TRBJ2-7 | 14 | TRBV6-5 | CASSYLTGYYEQYF | TGTGCCAGCAGTTACCTGACAGGGTACTACGAGCAGTACTTC
. | . | TRBJ1-1 | 15 | TRBV18 | CASSPLWTRDTEAFF | TGTGCCAGCTCACCATTGTGGACTCGGGACACTGAAGCTTTCTTT
. | TRBD1 | TRBJ2-2 | 15 | TRBV29-1 | CSAQGASTNTGELFF | TGCAGCGCTCAGGGGGCTAGCACGAACACCGGGGAGCTGTTTTTT
. | . | TRBJ2-5 | 11 | TRBV30 | CAWSVRGTQYF | TGTGCCTGGAGTGTACGCGGGACCCAGTACTTC
. | . | TRBJ1-6 | 16 | TRBV5-6 | CASSLLGRSADSPLHF | TGTGCCAGCAGCTTGTTAGGGCGGTCAGCGGATTCACCCCTCCACTTT
once | TRBD1 | TRBJ2-7 | 15 | TRBV30 | CACYPRTGGVLEQYF | TGTGCCTGCTATCCGAGGACAGGGGGGGTTCTCGAGCAGTACTTC
. | . | TRBJ1-4 | 15 | TRBV30 | CAWSVGALLREKLFF | TGTGCCTGGAGTGTAGGGGCCCTCTTGAGGGAAAAACTGTTTTTT
. | TRBD2 | TRBJ2-3 | 13 | TRBV7-2 | CATSGGPADTQYF | TGTGCCACCTCGGGGGGACCGGCAGATACGCAGTATTTT